These T cell receptor beta chains were read from a single sample in a study of radiation and T cells in renal cell carcinoma. Method: immunoSEQ multiplex PCR; TCRdb's copy keeps in-frame clones and lacks some. The table lists roughly 150,000 clones, 88% of them singletons. Here the sequenced sample was blood, taken from a patient whose treatment included radiotherapy and nephrectomy. The receptors derive from an older woman with renal cell carcinoma. Each CDR3 is given with its conserved first and last residue. D genes are given only for firm matches. Not all rows give a size; the values are once, few, many and, for expanded clones, a class.

DNA: TGTGCCAGCAGTTTAAGCTCGGCGAATCAGCCCCAGCATTTT; CDR3: CASSLSSANQPQHF; V: TRBV27; J: TRBJ1-5; size: .; D: .
DNA: TGTGCCATCCCTGGGACAGCTTTAAACTATGGCTACACCTTC; CDR3: CAIPGTALNYGYTF; V: TRBV28; J: TRBJ1-2; size: .; D: TRBD1
DNA: TGTGCCAGCAGCCTCGGACAGGGGGGTAACTATGGCTACACCTTC; CDR3: CASSLGQGGNYGYTF; V: TRBV11-2; J: TRBJ1-2; size: .; D: TRBD1
DNA: TGTGCCAGCAGCCAACAAATGACTAGCGGGGGGGCTGTAAATGAGCAGTTCTTC; CDR3: CASSQQMTSGGAVNEQFF; V: TRBV4-2; J: TRBJ2-1; size: once; D: TRBD2
DNA: TGTGCCAGCAGCTTCTTTCCCGGGGGGCAAACCGGGGAGCTGTTTTTT; CDR3: CASSFFPGGQTGELFF; V: TRBV11-2; J: TRBJ2-2; size: .; D: .
DNA: TGTGCCAGCAGCCCGGCGCGGGGCAGGACTGAAGCTTTCTTT; CDR3: CASSPARGRTEAFF; V: TRBV4-2; J: TRBJ1-1; size: .; D: .
DNA: TGCAGCGTTGTCGGGGGGGGCTATGGCTACACCTTC; CDR3: CSVVGGGYGYTF; V: TRBV29-1; J: TRBJ1-2; size: .; D: .
DNA: TGTGCCAGCAGCTTAGGGGGACAGGGGTCATGGACGCAGTATTTT; CDR3: CASSLGGQGSWTQYF; V: TRBV7-6; J: TRBJ2-3; size: once; D: TRBD1
DNA: TGTGCCACCAGCAGAGTCAGACAGGGTTTAACTGAAGCTTTCTTT; CDR3: CATSRVRQGLTEAFF; V: TRBV15; J: TRBJ1-1; size: .; D: TRBD1
DNA: TGTGCCAGCAGCTTAGCGGGGGGAGAGACCCAGTACTTC; CDR3: CASSLAGGETQYF; V: TRBV7-9; J: TRBJ2-5; size: .; D: .
DNA: TGTGCCAGCAGCCAAGATCCCCCCAGCGGGGGGATATCTGGGGCCAACGTCCTGACTTTC; CDR3: CASSQDPPSGGISGANVLTF; V: TRBV4-2; J: TRBJ2-6; size: .; D: TRBD2
DNA: TGTGCCATCAGATTAGAACAGGGGAGCGCCTATAATTCACCCCTCCACTTT; CDR3: CAIRLEQGSAYNSPLHF; V: TRBV19; J: TRBJ1-6; size: .; D: TRBD1
DNA: TGTGCCAGCTGGGTAGGGGTCCCCACAGATACGCAGTATTTT; CDR3: CASWVGVPTDTQYF; V: TRBV2; J: TRBJ2-3; size: .; D: .
DNA: TGTGCCAGCTCACCGCTCGGACAGGACGTGTCACCCCTCCACTTT; CDR3: CASSPLGQDVSPLHF; V: TRBV18; J: TRBJ1-6; size: .; D: TRBD1
DNA: TGTGCCAGCAGTCTTCGGACTAGCGGGGGGCCTAGCTCCTACAATGAGCAGTTCTTC; CDR3: CASSLRTSGGPSSYNEQFF; V: TRBV7-2; J: TRBJ2-1; size: .; D: TRBD2
DNA: TGTGCCAGCAGCGCCGGGACAGGACGGAGTCGAGAACAGTACTTC; CDR3: CASSAGTGRSREQYF; V: TRBV11-3; J: TRBJ2-7; size: .; D: TRBD1
DNA: TGTGCCAGCAGTTTAGCAGCGGGGCCCTACGAGCAGTACTTC; CDR3: CASSLAAGPYEQYF; V: TRBV28; J: TRBJ2-7; size: .; D: TRBD2
DNA: TGCGCCAGCAGCCAAGAGAGCAGGATACGGAACACTGAAGCTTTCTTT; CDR3: CASSQESRIRNTEAFF; V: TRBV4-3; J: TRBJ1-1; size: .; D: .
DNA: TGTGCCAGTAGTTCCAATAGGCGTAACGTGAACACTGAAGCTTTCTTT; CDR3: CASSSNRRNVNTEAFF; V: TRBV19; J: TRBJ1-1; size: .; D: .
DNA: TGCGCCAGCAGCCTAGACTCGGCTCCTGATTCACCCCTCCACTTT; CDR3: CASSLDSAPDSPLHF; V: TRBV5-1; J: TRBJ1-6; size: .; D: .
DNA: TGTGCCAGTAGTATTATTGGGGACAGACTTAATACGCAGTATTTT; CDR3: CASSIIGDRLNTQYF; V: TRBV19; J: TRBJ2-3; size: .; D: TRBD1
DNA: TGTGCCTGGAGGCTGGCCGGCGGAAACACCATATATTTT; CDR3: CAWRLAGGNTIYF; V: TRBV30; J: TRBJ1-3; size: few; D: .
DNA: TGTGCCAGCAGTCCAATCGGACAGGGACAGTGGGGAAACACCATATATTTT; CDR3: CASSPIGQGQWGNTIYF; V: TRBV27; J: TRBJ1-3; size: .; D: TRBD1
DNA: TGTGCCAGCAGTTTCTCCAGAACTAGCGGGGGAAGGCAGTTCTTC; CDR3: CASSFSRTSGGRQFF; V: TRBV6-5; J: TRBJ2-1; size: .; D: TRBD2
DNA: TGTGCCACATCCCCGTCGCGGATTAATTCACCCCTCCACTTT; CDR3: CATSPSRINSPLHF; V: TRBV6-5; J: TRBJ1-6; size: .; D: .
DNA: TGTGCCAGCAGCCCCATCGGTAAGGGTGAGGGCTACACCTTC; CDR3: CASSPIGKGEGYTF; V: TRBV28; J: TRBJ1-2; size: .; D: .
DNA: TGTGCCAGCAGCTTACTGGAAGCAGGGGCCTTGAACACTGAAGCTTTCTTT; CDR3: CASSLLEAGALNTEAFF; V: TRBV7-2; J: TRBJ1-1; size: few; D: .
DNA: TGTGCCAGTAGTATAGGACAGGGGAGCACTGAAGCTTTCTTT; CDR3: CASSIGQGSTEAFF; V: TRBV19; J: TRBJ1-1; size: .; D: TRBD1
DNA: TGTGCCAGCAGACAGGGATTGTATGGCTACACCTTC; CDR3: CASRQGLYGYTF; V: TRBV28; J: TRBJ1-2; size: .; D: .
DNA: TGTGCCAGCAGCCGCTTAGGGAGAGGGAATGAGCAGTTCTTC; CDR3: CASSRLGRGNEQFF; V: TRBV11-2; J: TRBJ2-1; size: once; D: .
DNA: TGTGCCAGCAGCTTAGAGGGCAGGACCTATGGCTACACCTTC; CDR3: CASSLEGRTYGYTF; V: TRBV7-9; J: TRBJ1-2; size: .; D: .
DNA: TGTGCCAGCAGACAGGCCAATTACGAGCAGTACTTC; CDR3: CASRQANYEQYF; V: TRBV6-5; J: TRBJ2-7; size: .; D: .
DNA: TGTGCCAGCAGTTTTTCGGGGGCCAATCAGCCCCAGCATTTT; CDR3: CASSFSGANQPQHF; V: TRBV27; J: TRBJ1-5; size: .; D: .
DNA: TGTGCCAGCAGCTTAACCCCCGTGGGGACAGGGGTCGGTGAGCAGTTCTTC; CDR3: CASSLTPVGTGVGEQFF; V: TRBV7-9; J: TRBJ2-1; size: .; D: TRBD1
DNA: TGTGCCAGCAGCTTGGACAGGGGCGTCTTAGAGCAGTACTTC; CDR3: CASSLDRGVLEQYF; V: TRBV5-4; J: TRBJ2-7; size: .; D: TRBD1
DNA: TGTGCCAGCAGGGACTACGGAACTGAAGCTTTCTTT; CDR3: CASRDYGTEAFF; V: TRBV11-3; J: TRBJ1-1; size: .; D: .
DNA: TGTGCCAGCAGTGAAGAGCCTTGGATTTCACCCCTCCACTTT; CDR3: CASSEEPWISPLHF; V: TRBV6-4; J: TRBJ1-6; size: few; D: .
DNA: TGTGCCAGCAGTTACTCGAAGCGGAATCAGCCCCAGCATTTT; CDR3: CASSYSKRNQPQHF; V: TRBV6-5; J: TRBJ1-5; size: .; D: .
DNA: TGTGCCAGCAGCTACGGGCGGACAGTGAACACTGAAGCTTTCTTT; CDR3: CASSYGRTVNTEAFF; V: TRBV7-9; J: TRBJ1-1; size: .; D: .
DNA: TGTGCCATCAGTGACGCCCCTAACTATGGCTACACCTTC; CDR3: CAISDAPNYGYTF; V: TRBV10-3; J: TRBJ1-2; size: .; D: .
DNA: TGTGCCAGCAGCCTTACAGGGTACTATGGCTACACCTTC; CDR3: CASSLTGYYGYTF; V: TRBV7-2; J: TRBJ1-2; size: few; D: .
DNA: TGTGCCAGCAGTCCCCGACAGCCACGGAGCTCTGGAAACACCATATATTTT; CDR3: CASSPRQPRSSGNTIYF; V: TRBV28; J: TRBJ1-3; size: once; D: .